This T cell receptor beta chain was observed in a study of shared clonotypes between healthy human individuals. Study background: The donor group consisted of two women and a few men, aged 18 to 49. Findings and caveats of the study: A handful of donors shared around 5% of their naive CD4 clonotypes.

Each replicate PCR on the sorted subsets used 200 to 250 ng DNA (approximately 33,000 T cell genomes). Generated by immunoSEQ multiplex PCR, the TCRdb table keeps only in-frame clones and is missing some. The sample has approximately 590,000 clones; around 95% are singletons. Naive CD8 cells lacked CD45RO, underwent positive selection for CCR7 and left out terminally differentiated effector memory CD45RA+ cells. Concerning this clone: Its specificity is unknown.

This receptor was identified in a woman in her 30s in good health. The source material was naive CD8+ T cells sorted from blood.

The CDR3 reads CASSEGTGGNEQFF. CDR3 nucleotide sequence: TGTGCCAGCAGTGAGGGAACAGGGGGCAATGAGCAGTTCTTC. The chain has TRBV6-4 and TRBJ2-1; 8 positions agree with TRBD1. This CDR3 contains 14 residues. Germline CDR1 is MRHNA and CDR2 is SNTAGT. Trimming at V came to 3 bases and at J to 6 bases, leaving 4 bases not matched to a gene.